The text below deals with one TCR beta chain. What it binds is not known. Genomic DNA was the source, and TCR beta CDR3 was amplified from it by two-round multiplex PCR. Round one of PCR was performed, and it used primers specific to each TRBV and TRBJ gene. TCRdb re-called the multiplex PCR reads through MiXCR, storing one row per CDR3 protein. The sample includes about 31,000 distinct CDR3 sequences, 35% to 45% of them seen just once. The data originate from a study of prognosis after radiotherapy for stage I lung cancer. The V gene's germline CDR1 is SGHRS and CDR2 YFSETQ. The CDR3 totals 13 residues. Trimming at V came to 3 bases and at J to 8 bases, leaving 3 bases not matched to a gene. General study points: After stereotactic body radiation therapy, unique TCR clone counts dropped from a median of 10,088 to 6,861. It was in patients who developed distant metastases that Shannon entropy after stereotactic body radiation therapy was lower.

The sequence came from a donor over 45 with non-small cell lung cancer. The J gene is TRBJ1-2, the V gene TRBV5-1; 11 nucleotides match TRBD1. Sequences were derived from PBMCs, sampled before or after stereotactic body radiation therapy (not recorded which). The CDR3 sequence is CASSYGQGAGYTF. In DNA form, the CDR3 reads TGCGCCAGCAGCTACGGACAGGGGGCGGGCTACACCTTC.